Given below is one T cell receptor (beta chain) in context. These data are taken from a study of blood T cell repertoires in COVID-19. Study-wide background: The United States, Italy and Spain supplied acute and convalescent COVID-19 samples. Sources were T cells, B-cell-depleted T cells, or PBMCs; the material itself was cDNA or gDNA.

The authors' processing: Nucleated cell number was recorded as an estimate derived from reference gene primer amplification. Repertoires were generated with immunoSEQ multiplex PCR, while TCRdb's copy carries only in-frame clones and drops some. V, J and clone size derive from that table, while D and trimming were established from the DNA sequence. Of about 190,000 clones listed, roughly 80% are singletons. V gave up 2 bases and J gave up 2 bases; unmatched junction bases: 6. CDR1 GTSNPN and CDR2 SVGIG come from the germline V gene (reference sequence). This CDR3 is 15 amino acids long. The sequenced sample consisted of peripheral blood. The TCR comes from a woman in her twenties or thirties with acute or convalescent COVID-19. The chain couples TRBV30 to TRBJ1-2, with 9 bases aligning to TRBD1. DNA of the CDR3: TGTGCCTGGAGTCCTCCTGGGACAGGGAACTATGGCTACACCTTC. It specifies CAWSPPGTGNYGYTF.